This TCR beta chain was recorded in a study of T cells in Graves' hyperthyroidism and ophthalmopathy (dated by TCRdb to the late 2010s). About the full investigation: Peripheral blood was sampled at the time of initial diagnosis, prior to any treatment. The paper reports TCR Vbeta CDR3 sequencing of 135 peripheral blood samples: approximately 41 ophthalmopathy, fewer than 80 hyperthyroidism and about 17 progressor patients. An independent validation cohort of under 20 hyperthyroidism patients and 17 patients who later progressed to ophthalmopathy tested prospective prediction of ophthalmopathy. To identify TCR V-J signatures that set the groups apart, the researchers used a discovery cohort of about a hundred patients, made up of 43 with Graves' ophthalmopathy and 57 with stable Graves' hyperthyroidism. After sampling, hyperthyroidism patients received methimazole starting at 30 mg daily, and ophthalmopathy patients received high-dose intravenous methylprednisolone. In addition, the study compared T-cell repertoires in thyroid tissue and in blood from roughly 6 Graves' hyperthyroidism patients. For training and testing, the 100 or so patients in the discovery cohort were randomly divided in a 7:3 ratio. What the research found in general, with its limitations: A model built on a 13 V-J signature distinguished ophthalmopathy from stable hyperthyroidism, reaching roughly 88% sensitivity and about 81% specificity in cross-validation and 80%/75% in testing. In validation, the model predicted progression to ophthalmopathy with over 65% sensitivity and approximately 78% specificity, a median of about 6 months before onset. Sample size was not statistically predetermined, and investigators were not blinded to group allocation. Blood samples also contained most of the expanded thyroid clonotypes (frequency above 0.001), which suggests that blood repertoires may reflect thyroid immune responses.

The germline V and J ends show losses of 6 bases and 5 bases respectively, and no gene match explains 3 bases of the junction. The CDR1 and CDR2 encoded by the germline V gene are MDHEN and SYDVKM. Reading from cysteine to phenylalanine, the CDR3 counts 13 amino acids. Only the CDR3 DNA is retained, 39 bases long and in frame from the first base. TCR beta CDR3 regions were amplified from RNA transcripts. The TCR CDR3 was subjected to a first round of RT-PCR using the HTBI primer set and the Qiagen OneStep RT-PCR kit. Libraries were constructed in a second round of multiplex PCR, after which size selection and purification were performed. Libraries were sequenced paired-end with 100 bp reads on an Illumina HiSeq2000. Per the authors' processing: SOAPnuke was used to process the raw data, with reads discarded if the reads contained adapters or uncalled bases, had a mean Phred below 15, or lacked an exact constant-primer or identifier match. High-quality paired reads were merged using COPE v1.2.5, and each unique nucleotide sequence was defined as a clonotype. Clonotypes were aligned to IMGT TRBV, TRBD and TRBJ reference segments using MiTCR v1.1. The analysis included only V-J combinations with a frequency above 0.0001, which together covered more than 99% of the repertoires. The TCS score was defined as the ratio of F50 (clonal expansion) to E x V (chaos), calculated using BLOSUM62-based TCRdist between CDR3 peptides within each V-J. Welch's t-statistics and random forest reduced several hundred V-J features to 10 to 15, which were used in a naive Bayes classifier (R e1071). The raw public reads went through TCRdb reprocessing: fastp at Q25, MiXCR clone calling, in-frame beta chains kept. Rows with a matching CDR3 protein are joined into one entry that keeps the most common DNA and genes. Clone size and V and J calls follow TCRdb, not the original study. The sample table records hundreds of thousands of distinct CDR3 sequences; about 14% of these occur just once. Of the sample, approximately 12% is held by the ten largest clones.

Moderately to severely active disease, a Clinical Activity Score of at least 3, a NOSPECS grade of at least 4, and a duration under 3 months were present in ophthalmopathy patients. Exclusion was applied to patients with uncontrolled infections, other autoimmune diseases, pregnancy or lactation. Diagnoses were established on the basis of clinical symptoms, serum thyroxine and TRAb, thyroid ultrasound, and orbital computed tomography. PBMCs were separated from 8 to 10 ml of fresh peripheral blood using Ficoll-Paque density gradient centrifugation. Total RNA was extracted with Trizol reagent, and quality was checked on an Agilent 2100 Bioanalyzer. This clonotype has more than one count but fewer than ten. Its recognized antigen is unknown. Per-nucleotide qualities are absent, and no much larger clonotype sits a single base away.

The receptor's source is a woman aged 50 to 65 with Graves' ophthalmopathy. Sequenced: blood. This chain joins TRBV28 to TRBJ1-4; 7 central bases correspond to TRBD1. Read as DNA, the sequence is TGTGCCAGCAGGACAGGGAACAATGAAAAACTGTTTTTT. Its amino acids are CASRTGNNEKLFF.